Following are 18 T cell receptor beta chains from one sample sequenced in a study of cytomegalovirus exposure and HLA in healthy donors. The primer mix had 60 Vbeta and 13 Jbeta primers. Generated by immunoSEQ multiplex PCR, the TCRdb table keeps only in-frame clones and is missing some. The data show 150,000 to 200,000 clones, and the top ten clones hold 0.7% to 1%. Sequences were obtained from PBMCs. The receptors shown here come from a woman aged 18-35 years in good health and CMV-seropositive.

The rearrangement uses TRBV18 and TRBJ1-1; no definite D call. The CDR3 is 13 residues long. The V end lost 8 bases, the J end lost 0 bases, and 10 bases lay between the germline ends. The V gene's germline CDR1 is KGHSH and CDR2 LQKENI. The CDR3 reads CASLEFMNTEAFF. CDR3 DNA sequence: TGTGCCAGCCTCGAGTTCATGAACACTGAAGCTTTCTTT.

This rearrangement joins TRBV7-9 to TRBJ1-2; 10 positions match TRBD1. Germline CDR1 is SEHNR and CDR2 is FQNEAQ (reference sequence). CDR3 length equals 14 residues. The V gene end was trimmed by 5 bases and the J gene end by 7 bases; junction bases not matched to a gene: 7. CDR3 nucleotide sequence: TGTGCCAGCAGCGTGACAGGGGGCGTTTTTGGCTACACCTTC. This encodes CASSVTGGVFGYTF. Filled out from reference TRBV7-9 and TRBJ1-2, the complete variable domain reads DTGVSQNPRHKITKRGQNVTFRCDPISEHNRLYWYRQTLGQGPEFLTYFQNEAQLEKSRLLSDRFSAERPKGSFSTLEIQRTEQGDSAMYLCASSVTGGVFGYTFGSGTRLTVV.

The J gene is TRBJ2-1, the V gene TRBV7-9, with D hard to call. CDR3 size: 14 residues. Per germline, CDR1 SEHNR and CDR2 FQNEAQ (reference sequence). V gave up 3 bases and J gave up 8 bases, with 14 bases separating them. CDR3 region: CASSFGDSRDEQFF. Here the CDR3 DNA reads TGTGCCAGCAGCTTCGGCGACTCCCGTGATGAGCAGTTCTTC.

The chain has TRBV30 and TRBJ2-2, with D tentatively TRBD2 (5 bases). The CDR3 consists of 14 residues. Germline assignment: CDR1 GTSNPN and CDR2 SVGIG (reference sequence). V was clipped by 2 bases and J by 3 bases, with 10 bases between them. The CDR3 bases are TGTGCCTGGAGTTCCAGGAGGCACACCGGGGAGCTGTTTTTT. Amino acid sequence: CAWSSRRHTGELFF.

The chain has TRBV7-2 and TRBJ1-5, with a tentative D call TRBD1 (5 bases). The CDR3 totals 13 residues. The V gene's germline CDR1 is SGHTA and CDR2 FQGNSA. V gave up 5 bases and J gave up 7 bases, with 12 bases separating them. CDR3 in amino acids: CASSEGQFQPQHF. As DNA, the CDR3 is TGTGCCAGCAGCGAAGGACAATTCCAGCCCCAGCATTTT.

The chain is built from TRBV11-2 and TRBJ1-5; no clear D gene. This CDR3 has 13 amino acids. Germline V CDR1 and CDR2: SGHAT, FQNNGV. V dropped 6 bases and J dropped 5 bases, with 11 bases sitting between them. This CDR3 reads CASSQSVDQPQHF. The CDR3 bases are TGTGCCAGCAGTCAATCCGTAGATCAGCCCCAGCATTTT.

The chain carries TRBV27 and TRBJ1-2, with D tentatively TRBD1 (5 bases). V was cut by 1 base and J by 4 bases, with 13 bases left in between. CDR1 and CDR2 from the germline V gene are MNHEY and SMNVEV (reference sequence). The CDR3 length is 15 residues. CDR3 sequence: CASSLLGLPGYGYTF. CDR3 coding DNA: TGTGCCAGCAGTTTATTGGGGCTTCCCGGCTATGGCTACACCTTC.

The chain uses TRBV4-1 and TRBJ2-7; perhaps TRBD1 as D (5 bases). The CDR3 runs to 15 residues. Deletions cut 0 bases from V and 2 bases from J, with 11 bases between. Germline values: CDR1 MGHRA, CDR2 YSYEKL. CDR3 residues: CASSQDGAGTYEQYF. CDR3 in DNA: TGCGCCAGCAGCCAAGATGGGGCAGGAACCTACGAGCAGTACTTC.

V usage is TRBV5-1 and J usage is TRBJ2-1, with D possibly matching TRBD2 (5 bases). This CDR3 is 13 amino acids long. Germline V gene data show CDR1 as SGHRS and CDR2 as YFSETQ. Trimming stripped 2 bases from V and 4 bases from J, with 7 bases between. CDR3 loop: CASSLLDYNEQFF. The CDR3 nucleotides are TGCGCCAGCAGCTTACTAGATTACAATGAGCAGTTCTTC.

J is TRBJ1-5 and V is TRBV4-1; TRBD1 might be the D (6 bases). Germline CDR1 and CDR2: MGHRA and YSYEKL. The V and J ends lost 0 bases and 3 bases respectively, with 15 bases between them. This CDR3 region has 17 residues. CDR3 loop: CASSQDFRTAINQPQHF. The CDR3 coding sequence is TGCGCCAGCAGCCAAGATTTTAGGACAGCGATCAATCAGCCCCAGCATTTT.

This sequence joins TRBV6-1 and TRBJ1-2; no clear D gene. V lost 0 bases, J lost 6 bases, and 11 bases lay in between. Germline loops: CDR1 MNHNS, CDR2 SASEGT. The CDR3 consists of 14 residues. CDR3 nucleotides: TGTGCCAGCAGTGAAGCTCTGGCATCTCATGGCTACACCTTC. Translated: CASSEALASHGYTF.

This chain uses TRBV9 with TRBJ2-3; 8 bases align to TRBD2. This CDR3 has 16 residues. V lost 0 bases and J lost 2; bases outside the gene matches: 5. CDR1 and CDR2 from the germline V gene are SGDLS and YYNGEE. The CDR3 DNA sequence: TGTGCCAGCAGCGTAGGACGGGGGGGCGACACAGATACGCAGTATTTT. Translation gives CASSVGRGGDTDTQYF.

The chain is built from TRBV5-8 and TRBJ1-5; D is perhaps TRBD1 (5 bases). The length of the CDR3 is 14 residues. Germline CDR1 and CDR2: SGHTS and YDEGEE. V lost 1 base to trimming and J lost 6 bases, with 11 bases between them. The CDR3 DNA reads TGTGCCAGCAGCTTGACCTGGGGCTTTCAGCCCCAGCATTTT. As protein: CASSLTWGFQPQHF.

The CDR3 nucleotides read TGTGCCAGCAGCGCGACTAGCGGGTCCTACAATGAGCAGTTCTTC. It yields the protein CASSATSGSYNEQFF. The chain combines TRBV2 with TRBJ2-1; the match to TRBD2 covers 10 bases. The CDR3 is 15 amino acids. V lost 6 bases, J lost 1 base, and 3 bases stayed unmatched. Germline V gene data show CDR1 as SNHLY and CDR2 as FYNNEI.

The chain joins TRBV9 to TRBJ2-3; 14 bases align to TRBD2. The CDR3 is 18 residues long. The V segment lost 4 bases and the J segment 0 bases; nucleotides outside the gene matches: 7. Looked up from germline, CDR1 is SGDLS and CDR2 is YYNGEE. The CDR3 DNA reads TGTGCCAGCAGCCTGACTAGCGGGGGGGCAGCTAGCACAGATACGCAGTATTTT. Translated, it gives CASSLTSGGAASTDTQYF.

The chain employs TRBV6-6 and TRBJ2-1, with a tentative D call TRBD2 (5 bases). V was trimmed by 0 bases and J by 8 bases, leaving 11 bases between them. Germline V gene data show CDR1 as MNHNY and CDR2 as SVGAGI (reference sequence). The CDR3 consists of 14 residues. CDR3 sequence (DNA): TGTGCCAGCAGTTACTCGGTGGTGAGGGATGAGCAGTTCTTC. It codes for CASSYSVVRDEQFF.

This chain uses TRBV19 with TRBJ1-6; 8 bases line up with TRBD1. The V gene end was trimmed by 0 bases and the J gene end by 8 bases; junction bases not matched to a gene: 6. Germline lookup yields CDR1 LNHDA and CDR2 SQIVND (reference sequence). The CDR3 has 16 residues. This CDR3 is CASSIDSGGTYSPLHF. The CDR3, as DNA: TGTGCCAGTAGTATAGATTCAGGGGGCACGTATTCACCCCTCCACTTT.

This rearrangement joins TRBV6-4 to TRBJ1-1; D remains ambiguous. Germline V lookup: CDR1 MRHNA, CDR2 SNTAGT. The CDR3 spans 13 residues. The V gene lost 2 bases and the J gene lost 1 base, with 5 bases spanning the gap. The CDR3 region is CASSDQANTEAFF. The CDR3 region has the DNA TGTGCCAGCAGTGACCAGGCGAACACTGAAGCTTTCTTT.